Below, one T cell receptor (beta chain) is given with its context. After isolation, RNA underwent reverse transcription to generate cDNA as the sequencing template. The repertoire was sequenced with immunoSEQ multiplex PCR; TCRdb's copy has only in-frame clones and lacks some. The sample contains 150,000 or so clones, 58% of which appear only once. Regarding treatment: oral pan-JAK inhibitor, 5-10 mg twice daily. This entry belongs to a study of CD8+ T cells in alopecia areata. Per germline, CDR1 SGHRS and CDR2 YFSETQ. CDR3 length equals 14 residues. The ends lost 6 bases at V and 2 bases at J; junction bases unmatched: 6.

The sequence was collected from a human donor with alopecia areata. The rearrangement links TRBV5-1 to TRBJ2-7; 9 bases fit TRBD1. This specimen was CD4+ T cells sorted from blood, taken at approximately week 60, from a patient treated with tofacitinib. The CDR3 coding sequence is TGCGCCAGCACCTTAAGGGACAGGGCCTACGAGCAGTACTTC. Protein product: CASTLRDRAYEQYF.